One and the same sample provided the 15 T cell receptor beta chains below, sequenced in a study of technical replicates of blood from a handful of donors. TCRdb's table, derived via immunoSEQ multiplex PCR, lists solely in-frame clones and lacks some. The table includes tens of thousands of clones, over 80% detected once. The specimen was T cells isolated from PBMCs. These TCRs come from a human donor in good health.

The chain links TRBV7-8 to TRBJ1-1, with D hard to call. V shed 5 bases and J shed 1 base, with 11 bases lying between them. From germline, CDR1 is SGHVS and CDR2 FQNEAQ. The CDR3 has 14 amino acids. CDR3 in amino acids: CASSPQHPNTEAFF. The CDR3 DNA sequence: TGTGCCAGCAGCCCTCAACACCCGAACACTGAAGCTTTCTTT.

The J gene is TRBJ2-5, the V gene TRBV18, with TRBD2 as a possible D gene (6 bases). Germline V gene lookup returns CDR1 KGHSH and CDR2 LQKENI. The CDR3 consists of 16 residues. V lost 0 bases, J lost 4 bases, and 15 bases lay in between. The DNA of the CDR3 is TGTGCCAGCTCACCACCGGAGGGAGTTAGAGGAGAGACCCAGTACTTC. Protein sequence: CASSPPEGVRGETQYF.

This clone was seen once. The V gene is TRBV9, the J gene TRBJ1-2; 7 bases agree with TRBD1. Looked up from germline, CDR1 is SGDLS and CDR2 is YYNGEE. CDR3 length: 14 residues. The ends lost 4 bases at V and 3 bases at J; junction bases unmatched: 6. CDR3 sequence: CASSNGTAHYGYTF. CDR3 sequence (DNA): TGTGCCAGCAGCAACGGGACAGCTCACTATGGCTACACCTTC.

This clone has just a few counts. The genes are TRBV28 and TRBJ2-7; TRBD2 is a possible D gene (6 bases). The CDR3 is 15 amino acids. Trimming shortened V by 2 bases and J by 4 bases, and 15 bases separated the two germline ends. Germline assignment: CDR1 MDHEN and CDR2 SYDVKM. The CDR3 DNA reads TGTGCCAGCAGTTTAGGGGGGTCTAGCGAATACGAGCAGTACTTC. Amino acid sequence: CASSLGGSSEYEQYF. Based on the CDR3 plus reference TRBV28 and TRBJ2-7, the full variable domain is DVKVTQSSRYLVKRTGEKVFLECVQDMDHENMFWYRQDPGLGLRLIYFSYDVKMKEKGDIPEGYSVSREKKERFSLILESASTNQTSMYLCASSLGGSSEYEQYFGPGTRLTVT.

The chain has TRBV5-4 and TRBJ2-1; 7 bases agree with TRBD1. Germline V gives CDR1 SGHNT, CDR2 YYREEE (reference sequence). V shed 5 bases, J shed 5 bases, and the junction held 4 bases outside the gene matches. The CDR3 spans 13 residues. The CDR3 region is CASSWDSNNEQFF. The CDR3 DNA reads TGTGCCAGCAGTTGGGACAGCAACAATGAGCAGTTCTTC.

The V gene is TRBV7-8, the J gene TRBJ2-2; no clear D gene. The CDR3 runs 18 residues. V was cut by 5 bases and J by 0 bases, with 19 bases left in between. CDR1 and CDR2 from the germline V gene are SGHVS and FQNEAQ. The CDR3 loop is CASSLVYVGHSNTGELFF. In nucleotides, the CDR3 is TGTGCCAGCAGCCTTGTCTACGTGGGCCATTCGAACACCGGGGAGCTGTTTTTT.

The genes are TRBV4-3 and TRBJ2-7; no clear D gene. The germline gives CDR1 LGHNA, CDR2 YSLEER. The V end lost 0 bases, the J end lost 5 bases, and 14 bases lay between the germline ends. The length of the CDR3 is 15 residues. The CDR3 coding sequence is TGCGCCAGCAGCCAAGATAGTGAGGCCGTCAACGAGCAGTACTTC. Its protein product is CASSQDSEAVNEQYF.

The V call is TRBV6-1, the J call TRBJ2-1; 8 bases are a match to TRBD2. The length of the CDR3 is 16 residues. Per the germline V gene, CDR1 is MNHNS and CDR2 is SASEGT. J was trimmed by 4 bases and V by 1 base; bases with no gene match: 6. The CDR3 spells CASSEVVAGGYNEQFF. The CDR3, as DNA: TGTGCCAGCAGTGAAGTTGTTGCGGGGGGTTACAATGAGCAGTTCTTC.

The chain couples TRBV6-1 to TRBJ1-2; D is unresolved. Germline V gene lookup returns CDR1 MNHNS and CDR2 SASEGT. Trimming cost V 6 bases and J 4 bases, with 15 bases left between them. The CDR3 spans 14 residues. The chain's CDR3 is CASSELPSPYGYTF. The CDR3 bases are TGTGCCAGCAGCGAACTACCTAGTCCCTATGGCTACACCTTC.

V usage is TRBV28 and J usage is TRBJ1-4; 9 bases fit TRBD1. V dropped 7 bases and J dropped 7; count of bases not matched to a gene: 10. The CDR3 covers 15 residues. Germline CDR1 is MDHEN and CDR2 is SYDVKM. As DNA, the CDR3 is TGTGCCAGCACCCCAGGCGGGACAGGGAGTGAAAAACTGTTTTTT. Its translation is CASTPGGTGSEKLFF.

The genes are TRBV6-5 and TRBJ2-1; possibly TRBD2 for D (6 bases). CDR1 and CDR2 from the germline V gene are MNHEY and SVGAGI. Trimming cost V 0 bases and J 1 base, with 7 bases left between them. The CDR3 covers 15 residues. CDR3 coding DNA: TGTGCCAGCAGTTACTCGGGAGGTTCCTACAATGAGCAGTTCTTC. This sequence encodes CASSYSGGSYNEQFF.

The rearrangement joins TRBV11-2 to TRBJ2-7, with 8 nucleotides matching TRBD1. Germline CDR1 is SGHAT and CDR2 is FQNNGV. CDR3 length: 16 amino acids. The V gene end was trimmed by 2 bases and the J gene end by 1 base; junction bases not matched to a gene: 7. In nucleotides, the CDR3 is TGTGCCAGCAGCTTATCCGGGACAGGTCTTTCCTACGAGCAGTACTTC. This codes for CASSLSGTGLSYEQYF.

The chain recombines TRBV2 with TRBJ2-2; 10 bases fit TRBD2. Germline V gene data show CDR1 as SNHLY and CDR2 as FYNNEI. The junction had 4 bases not matched to a gene; V was cut back by 5 bases and J by 4 bases. The CDR3 sequence is 15 residues long. The DNA of the CDR3 is TGTGCCAGCAGTCGGACTAGCGGATTCACCGGGGAGCTGTTTTTT. Translated: CASSRTSGFTGELFF. The full variable domain, with the rest looked up from reference TRBV2 and TRBJ2-2, is EPEVTQTPSHQVTQMGQEVILRCVPISNHLYFYWYRQILGQKVEFLVSFYNNEISEKSEIFDDQFSVERPDGSNFTLKIRSTKLEDSAMYFCASSRTSGFTGELFFGEGSRLTVL.

The rearrangement joins TRBV28 to TRBJ1-5, with TRBD1 as a possible D gene (6 bases). Germline V gene data show CDR1 as MDHEN and CDR2 as SYDVKM. CDR3 length: 13 amino acids. Trimming pared 7 bases from V and 6 bases from J, leaving 13 bases between. CDR3 DNA sequence: TGTGCCAGCACAGGGGATAATGGTCAGCCCCAGCATTTT. Residues: CASTGDNGQPQHF.

This chain uses TRBV2 with TRBJ2-7; D not certain. The CDR3 is 12 residues long. V lost 8 bases and J 3 bases, leaving 11 bases between the germline ends. CDR1 and CDR2 (germline): SNHLY, FYNNEI. This CDR3 reads CASRNMNYEQYF. The CDR3 DNA follows: TGTGCCAGCCGTAACATGAACTACGAGCAGTACTTC.